This TCR beta chain appears in the sequencing data of a study of T-cell memory formation after mild COVID-19. Comments on this clonotype: Its antigen is not known.

One entry per CDR3 protein, called by TCRdb with MiXCR from the 5' RACE reads. The sample consists of 250,000 to 300,000 distinct CDR3 sequences, around 15% of them appearing once. Findings of the study overall: Day 15 to 85 contracting clones showed balanced CD4/CD8; day 15 to 37 expanders favored CD4+. Second-wave clones that peaked on day 37 lacked confirmed SARS-CoV-2 specificity. CD4+ contracting clones lay mainly in CM and EM, CD8+ ones in EMRA. The study detected some responding clones in pre-infection memory, suggesting cross-reactive memory joined.

The J segment lost 9 bases and the V segment lost 5 bases, leaving 11 bases of the junction unmatched. The CDR3 loop spans 14 amino acids. Germline values: CDR1 DFQATT, CDR2 SNEGSKA (reference sequence). Material: PBMCs or a T cell subset sorted from them (not recorded which). The source of this sequence is a man between 18 and 35 years old who had mild COVID-19 (a few samples of this study predate the infection). Cell type and time point are not known. The J gene is TRBJ2-1, the V gene TRBV20-1; 9 nucleotides match TRBD2. The CDR3 nucleotides read TGCAGTGCTCCGACTGGCGGGGGGGAGGGTGAGCAGTTCTTC. As protein: CSAPTGGGEGEQFF.